This TCR beta chain came from a study of blood T cell repertoires in COVID-19. Study background: The study drew acute and convalescent COVID-19 samples from the United States, Italy and Spain.

Using immunoSEQ multiplex PCR, the repertoire was profiled, and TCRdb retains in-frame clones only, with some absent. The table has some 210,000 clones, more than 70% seen once; the top ten hold 6.2%. The CDR3 sequence is 19 residues long. The V gene's germline CDR1 is MNHEY and CDR2 SMNVEV (reference sequence). V lost 5 bases and J lost 7, with 27 bases in between. The rearrangement joins TRBV27 to TRBJ1-6, with TRBD1 as a possible D gene (6 bases). The sequencing sample was made of peripheral blood. This sequence was found in a woman aged 40-49 years who had recovered from COVID-19. In DNA, the CDR3 is TGTGCCAGCAGTGTATGGCCGGGACAAGGCTTTGGTGGAAATTCACCCCTCCACTTT. Translated: CASSVWPGQGFGGNSPLHF.